Below, one T cell receptor beta chain is given with its context. This sample stems from a study of blood T cell repertoires in COVID-19. Background on the study: Researchers got acute and convalescent COVID-19 samples from the United States, Italy and Spain. Sample material is recorded as cDNA or gDNA derived from T cells, B-cell-depleted T cells, or PBMCs.

Original analysis: Reference gene primer amplification gave estimated nucleated cell counts. The protocol was immunoSEQ multiplex PCR, while the TCRdb copy is restricted to in-frame clones and leaves out a portion. V and J calls and clone size are those listed in that table; D and trimming were worked out from the DNA. The sample includes tens of thousands of clones, roughly nine tenths of them seen just once. Input material: peripheral blood. This clonotype was sampled from a man between 60 and 75 years old with acute or convalescent COVID-19.

CDR3 amino acids: CASSIAREYEQFF. The CDR3 bases are TGTGCCAGTAGTATAGCGCGTGAGTATGAGCAGTTCTTC. The gene calls are TRBV19 and TRBJ2-1; no firm D call. Germline CDR1 reads LNHDA; CDR2 reads SQIVND (reference sequence). V gave up 1 base and J gave up 8 bases, with 9 bases separating them. The CDR3 totals 13 residues.